These 17 T cell receptor beta chains were sequenced from one sample in a study of cytotoxic CD8 clonotypes in ibrutinib-treated CLL. Libraries were prepared by immunoSEQ multiplex PCR; TCRdb keeps only in-frame clonotypes and omits some of them. Of more than 200,000 clones listed, 70% are singletons. The input for sequencing was PBMCs, taken after 24 months of ibrutinib treatment. Every receptor here comes from a human donor with chronic lymphocytic leukemia.

V is TRBV6-6 and J is TRBJ2-7, with a weak D call TRBD2 (5 bases). Trimming took off 5 bases at V and 5 bases at J, with 16 bases between the two ends. Germline assignment: CDR1 MNHNY and CDR2 SVGAGI (reference sequence). The CDR3 runs to 14 residues. DNA of the CDR3: TGTGCCAGCAGTGGGTCCTCCCTGAGGGACGAGCAGTACTTC. Translation gives CASSGSSLRDEQYF.

The gene calls are TRBV15 and TRBJ1-1, with D unclear. The CDR3 length is 14 residues. Between the trimmed V and J ends, which lost 1 base and 2 bases, there was a span of 8 bases. Germline values: CDR1 LNHNV, CDR2 YYDKDF (reference sequence). CDR3 nucleotide sequence: TGTGCCACCAGCAGAGTTGGACTCAACACTGAAGCTTTCTTT. Protein sequence: CATSRVGLNTEAFF.

The chain recombines TRBV4-3 with TRBJ1-2, with D perhaps TRBD1 (5 bases). The CDR3 is 15 amino acids. CDR1 is LGHNA and CDR2 is YSLEER in the germline V gene. Trimming left V 3 bases short and J 4 bases short, with 15 bases between. Here the CDR3 reads CASSQNPGTGYGYTF. CDR3 nucleotide sequence: TGCGCCAGCAGCCAGAACCCGGGGACGGGCTATGGCTACACCTTC.

There are a few counts of this clone. A junction boundary mismatches the germline segment, possibly from a read error. This chain links TRBV7-7 with TRBJ2-1, with 9 bases aligning to TRBD2. CDR1 and CDR2 from the germline V gene are SSHAT and FNYEAQ (reference sequence). CDR3 length: 15 residues. CDR3 DNA: TGTGCTAGCAGCTTACGGCGGGAGGGCTACAATGAGCAGTTCTTC. Translated, it gives CASSLRREGYNEQFF.

The chain has TRBV30 and TRBJ1-1; 8 bases are a match to TRBD1. Trimming cost V 1 base and J 1 base; bases outside gene matches: 2. Germline CDR1 reads GTSNPN; CDR2 reads SVGIG (reference sequence). CDR3 length: 14 residues. CDR3 in amino acids: CAWSATGANTEAFF. CDR3 sequence (DNA): TGTGCCTGGAGTGCGACAGGGGCGAACACTGAAGCTTTCTTT.

The chain couples TRBV9 to TRBJ1-2; 7 positions match TRBD1. With V trimmed by 4 bases and J by 2 bases, 8 bases remained unmatched. CDR3 length: 15 residues. Per germline, CDR1 SGDLS and CDR2 YYNGEE. The CDR3 nucleotides are TGTGCCAGCAGCACGGGACAGTCAGACAACTATGGCTACACCTTC. Encoded protein: CASSTGQSDNYGYTF.

The chain has TRBV9 and TRBJ2-5; D tentatively fits TRBD1 or TRBD2 (5 bases each). CDR3 size: 16 residues. Trimming removed 0 bases from V and 0 bases from J, with 12 bases in between. Germline CDR1 is SGDLS and CDR2 is YYNGEE. The CDR3 nucleotides are TGTGCCAGCAGCGTAGGGGACCTCCCGTACCAAGAGACCCAGTACTTC. This gives the protein CASSVGDLPYQETQYF.

This clone has just a few counts. The CDR3 sequence is CASSLGGEQTQYF. The DNA for the CDR3 is TGTGCCAGCAGCTTAGGGGGAGAACAGACCCAGTACTTC. The rearrangement joins TRBV7-2 to TRBJ2-5; the D gene is possibly TRBD2 (5 bases). Germline CDR1 SGHTA, CDR2 FQGNSA. V lost 1 base and J 6 bases, leaving 9 bases between the germline ends. The CDR3 runs to 13 residues.

The rearrangement joins TRBV9 to TRBJ1-2, with D tentatively TRBD1 (5 bases). The CDR3 consists of 13 residues. CDR1 is SGDLS and CDR2 is YYNGEE in the germline V gene. V shed 5 bases and J shed 4 bases, with 12 bases lying between them. CDR3: CASSRGAPYGYTF. The DNA of the CDR3 is TGTGCCAGCAGTCGTGGGGCCCCCTATGGCTACACCTTC.

This clone was detected once. The chain couples TRBV7-2 to TRBJ2-5; 9 nucleotides match TRBD2. Germline lookup yields CDR1 SGHTA and CDR2 FQGNSA. The CDR3 consists of 15 residues. The V gene end was trimmed by 1 base and the J gene end by 3 bases; junction bases not matched to a gene: 3. CDR3 region: CASSLVVAGEETQYF. The DNA of the CDR3 is TGTGCCAGCAGCTTAGTTGTAGCGGGAGAAGAGACCCAGTACTTC.

This chain links TRBV6-5 with TRBJ1-2; maybe TRBD1 (6 bases). Trimming pared 4 bases from V and 0 bases from J, leaving 15 bases between. The CDR3 spans 16 residues. Per germline, CDR1 MNHEY and CDR2 SVGAGI. CDR3 in amino acids: CASSSGTTYTNYGYTF. The CDR3 coding sequence is TGTGCCAGCAGTTCCGGGACAACCTACACTAACTATGGCTACACCTTC.

In its sample, this clone was seen a few times. The rearrangement links TRBV6-5 to TRBJ1-2; TRBD1 is a possible D gene (6 bases). Per the germline V gene, CDR1 is MNHEY and CDR2 is SVGAGI. The CDR3 runs 15 residues. V shed 6 bases and J shed 7 bases, with 21 bases lying between them. This CDR3 reads CASRELQGALLGYTF. CDR3 in DNA: TGTGCCAGCAGAGAACTACAGGGTGCCCTACTTGGCTACACCTTC.

This clone was seen only a few times. The chain has TRBV5-1 and TRBJ1-1; D ambiguous. The germline V gene has CDR1 SGHRS and CDR2 YFSETQ. Trimming took 1 base from V and 0 from J, leaving 10 bases between them. CDR3 size: 15 residues. CDR3 coding DNA: TGCGCCAGCAGCTTGACACCCACAGTGAACACTGAAGCTTTCTTT. This gives the protein CASSLTPTVNTEAFF.

DNA of the CDR3: TGTGCCAGCAGCTTGGATGGGGCACAGGGGAGGGGTGAAAAACTGTTTTTT. Translating it yields CASSLDGAQGRGEKLFF. The rearrangement links TRBV5-6 to TRBJ1-4; 7 bases map to TRBD1. The junction had 12 bases not matched to a gene; V was cut back by 0 bases and J by 7 bases. From germline, CDR1 is SGHDT and CDR2 YYEEEE. This CDR3 has 17 amino acids.

The J gene is TRBJ2-3, the V gene TRBV6-4; TRBD2 aligns across 8 bases. The CDR3 covers 14 residues. J gave up 5 bases and V 3 bases, and 4 bases lay outside the gene matches. Germline-derived CDR1 and CDR2 are MRHNA and SNTAGT. CDR3 sequence reads: CASSEIAGQDTQYF. The CDR3 DNA is TGTGCCAGCAGTGAAATAGCGGGGCAAGATACGCAGTATTTT.

The chain joins TRBV16 to TRBJ1-5; D remains unclear. The CDR3 extends over 14 amino acids. V was trimmed by 2 bases and J by 7 bases, leaving 12 bases between them. The germline V gene has CDR1 KGHSY and CDR2 FQNENV. Written as DNA, the CDR3 is TGTGCCAGCAGCCAAGGTCTCCTATCACAGCCCCAGCATTTT. Protein: CASSQGLLSQPQHF.

As regards this clone: At one end, the junction sequence differs from germline, possibly due to a read error. V is TRBV7-7 and J is TRBJ2-1; 13 positions agree with TRBD2. CDR3 length equals 15 residues. CDR1 is SSHAT and CDR2 is FNYEAQ in the germline V gene (reference sequence). The CDR3 coding sequence is TGTGCTAGCAGCTCAAGACTAGCGGGAGGTGGGGGGCAGTTCTTC. Translating gives CASSSRLAGGGGQFF. The full variable domain, in which reference TRBV7-7 and TRBJ2-1 provide the parts outside the CDR3, is GAGVSQSPRYKVTKRGQDVTLRCDPISSHATLYWYQQALGQGPEFLTYFNYEAQPDKSGLPSDRFSAERPEGSISTLTIQRTEQRDSAMYRCASSSRLAGGGGQFFGPGTRLTVL.